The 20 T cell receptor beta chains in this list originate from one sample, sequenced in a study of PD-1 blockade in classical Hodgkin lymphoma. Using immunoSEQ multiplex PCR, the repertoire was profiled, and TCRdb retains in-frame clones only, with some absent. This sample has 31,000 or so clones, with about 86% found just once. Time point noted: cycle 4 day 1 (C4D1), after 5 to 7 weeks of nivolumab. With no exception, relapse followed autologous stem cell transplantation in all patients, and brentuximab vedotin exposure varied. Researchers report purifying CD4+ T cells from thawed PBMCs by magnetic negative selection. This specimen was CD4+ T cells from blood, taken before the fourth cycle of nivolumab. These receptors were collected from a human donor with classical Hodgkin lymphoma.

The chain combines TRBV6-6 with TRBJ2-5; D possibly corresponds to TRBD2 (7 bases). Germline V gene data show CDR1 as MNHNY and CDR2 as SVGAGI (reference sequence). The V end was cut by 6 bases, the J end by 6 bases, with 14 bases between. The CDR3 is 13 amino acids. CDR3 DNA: TGTGCCAGCAGCACCCACGGGGGGCAGACCCAGTACTTC. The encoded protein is CASSTHGGQTQYF.

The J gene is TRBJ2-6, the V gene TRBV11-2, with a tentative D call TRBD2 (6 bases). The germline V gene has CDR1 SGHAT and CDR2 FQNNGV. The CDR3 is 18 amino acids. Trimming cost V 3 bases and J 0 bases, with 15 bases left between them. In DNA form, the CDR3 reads TGTGCCAGCAGCTTCCGCGGGGTCTTGGACTCTGGGGCCAACGTCCTGACTTTC. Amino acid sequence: CASSFRGVLDSGANVLTF.

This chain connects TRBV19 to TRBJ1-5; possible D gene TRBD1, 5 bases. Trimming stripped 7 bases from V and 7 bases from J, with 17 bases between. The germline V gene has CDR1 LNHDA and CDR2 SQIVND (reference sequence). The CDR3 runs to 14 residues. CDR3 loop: CASTLGGLGQPQHF. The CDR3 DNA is TGTGCCAGTACCCTGGGGGGGTTGGGCCAGCCCCAGCATTTT. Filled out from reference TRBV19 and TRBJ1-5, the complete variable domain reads DGGITQSPKYLFRKEGQNVTLSCEQNLNHDAMYWYRQDPGQGLRLIYYSQIVNDFQKGDIAEGYSVSREKKESFPLTVTSAQKNPTAFYLCASTLGGLGQPQHFGDGTRLSIL.

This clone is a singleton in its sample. In DNA form, the CDR3 reads TGTGCTAGTGGTTTGTACTCGTTTCGGACAGGGGGCACAGATACGCAGTATTTT. It specifies CASGLYSFRTGGTDTQYF. The V call is TRBV12-5, the J call TRBJ2-3; 9 nucleotides agree with TRBD1. Germline CDR1 is LGHNT and CDR2 is FRNRAP. J lost 1 base, V lost 2 bases, and 10 bases had no gene match. The CDR3 contains 18 residues.

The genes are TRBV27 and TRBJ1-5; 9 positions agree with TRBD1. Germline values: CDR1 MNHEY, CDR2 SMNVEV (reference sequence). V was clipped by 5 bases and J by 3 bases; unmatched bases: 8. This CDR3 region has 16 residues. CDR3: CASSPIGDRDNQPQHF. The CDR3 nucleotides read TGTGCCAGCAGTCCAATCGGGGACAGGGACAATCAGCCCCAGCATTTT.

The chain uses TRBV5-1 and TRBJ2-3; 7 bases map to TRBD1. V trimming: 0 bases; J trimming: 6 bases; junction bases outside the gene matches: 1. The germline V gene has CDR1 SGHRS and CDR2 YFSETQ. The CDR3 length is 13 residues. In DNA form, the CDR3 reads TGCGCCAGCAGCTTGGGACAGGGCGATACGCAGTATTTT. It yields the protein CASSLGQGDTQYF.

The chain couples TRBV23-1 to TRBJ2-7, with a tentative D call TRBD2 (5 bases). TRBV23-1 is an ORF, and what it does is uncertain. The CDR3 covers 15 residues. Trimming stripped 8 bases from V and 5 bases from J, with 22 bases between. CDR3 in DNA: TGCGCCAGCCCCCGATTTAGGTCGGGGAATCACGAGCAGTACTTC. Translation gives CASPRFRSGNHEQYF.

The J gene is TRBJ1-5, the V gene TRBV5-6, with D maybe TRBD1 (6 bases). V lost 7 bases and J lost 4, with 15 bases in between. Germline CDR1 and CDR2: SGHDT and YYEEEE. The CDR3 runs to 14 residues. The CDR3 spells CASRTRGGNQPQHF. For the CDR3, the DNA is TGTGCCAGCCGTACTCGAGGGGGGAATCAGCCCCAGCATTTT.

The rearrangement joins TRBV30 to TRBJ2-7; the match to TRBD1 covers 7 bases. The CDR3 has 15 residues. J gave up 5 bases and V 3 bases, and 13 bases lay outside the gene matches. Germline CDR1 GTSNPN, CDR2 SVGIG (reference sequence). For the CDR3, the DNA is TGTGCCTGGAGGGGTAGGGTACAGGGGACGAACGAGCAGTACTTC. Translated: CAWRGRVQGTNEQYF.

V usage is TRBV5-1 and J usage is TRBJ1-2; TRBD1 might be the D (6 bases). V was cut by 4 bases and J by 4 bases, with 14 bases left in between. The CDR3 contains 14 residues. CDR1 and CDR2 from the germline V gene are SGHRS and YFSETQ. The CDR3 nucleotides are TGCGCCAGCAGCCGGGGGGGCAACGGCTATGGCTACACCTTC. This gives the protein CASSRGGNGYGYTF.

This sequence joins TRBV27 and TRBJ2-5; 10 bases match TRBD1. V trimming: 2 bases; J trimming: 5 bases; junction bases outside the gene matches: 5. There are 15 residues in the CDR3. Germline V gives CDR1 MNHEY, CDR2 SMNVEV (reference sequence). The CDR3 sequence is CASSLGTGELETQYF. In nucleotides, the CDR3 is TGTGCCAGCAGTTTAGGGACAGGGGAATTGGAGACCCAGTACTTC.

The CDR3 region is CASSLRGSPLSDTQYF. The CDR3, as DNA: TGTGCCAGCAGCCTGAGGGGCAGCCCTTTGTCAGATACGCAGTATTTT. This rearrangement joins TRBV7-9 to TRBJ2-3; possibly TRBD1 or TRBD2 for D (5 bases each). Trimming stripped 5 bases from V and 4 bases from J, with 19 bases between. The CDR3 is made up of 16 amino acids. CDR1 and CDR2 from the germline V gene are SEHNR and FQNEAQ (reference sequence).

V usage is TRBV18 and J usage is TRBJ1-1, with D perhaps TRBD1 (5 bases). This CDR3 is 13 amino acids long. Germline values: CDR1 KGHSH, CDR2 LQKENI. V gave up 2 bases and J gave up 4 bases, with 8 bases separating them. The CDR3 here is CASSPGDGTEAFF. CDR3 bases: TGTGCCAGCTCACCAGGGGACGGCACTGAAGCTTTCTTT.

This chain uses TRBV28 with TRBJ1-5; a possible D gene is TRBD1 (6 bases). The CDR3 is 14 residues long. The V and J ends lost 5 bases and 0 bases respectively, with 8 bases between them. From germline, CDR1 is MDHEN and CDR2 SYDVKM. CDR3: CASSTGNSNQPQHF. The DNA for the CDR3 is TGTGCCAGCAGTACAGGGAATAGCAATCAGCCCCAGCATTTT.

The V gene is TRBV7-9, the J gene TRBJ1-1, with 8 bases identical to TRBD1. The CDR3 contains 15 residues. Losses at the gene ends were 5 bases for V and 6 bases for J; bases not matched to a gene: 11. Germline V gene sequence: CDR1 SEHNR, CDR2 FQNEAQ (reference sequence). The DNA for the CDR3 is TGTGCCAGCAGCCTACTGACAGGGGTGAGCGCTGAAGCTTTCTTT. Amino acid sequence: CASSLLTGVSAEAFF.

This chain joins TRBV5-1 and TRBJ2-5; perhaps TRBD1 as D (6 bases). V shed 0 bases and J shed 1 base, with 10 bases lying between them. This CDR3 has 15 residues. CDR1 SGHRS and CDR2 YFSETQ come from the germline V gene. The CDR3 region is CASSLVGGSQETQYF. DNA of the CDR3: TGCGCCAGCAGCTTGGTAGGGGGAAGCCAAGAGACCCAGTACTTC.

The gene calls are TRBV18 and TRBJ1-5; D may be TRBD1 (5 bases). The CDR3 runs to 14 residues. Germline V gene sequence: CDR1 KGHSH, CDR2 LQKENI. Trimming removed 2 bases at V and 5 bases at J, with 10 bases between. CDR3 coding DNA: TGTGCCAGCTCACCAAGCAGGGTGGATCAGCCCCAGCATTTT. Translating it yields CASSPSRVDQPQHF. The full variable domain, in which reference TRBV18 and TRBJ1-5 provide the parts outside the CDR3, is NAGVMQNPRHLVRRRGQEARLRCSPMKGHSHVYWYRQLPEEGLKFMVYLQKENIIDESGMPKERFSAEFPKEGPSILRIQQVVRGDSAAYFCASSPSRVDQPQHFGDGTRLSIL.

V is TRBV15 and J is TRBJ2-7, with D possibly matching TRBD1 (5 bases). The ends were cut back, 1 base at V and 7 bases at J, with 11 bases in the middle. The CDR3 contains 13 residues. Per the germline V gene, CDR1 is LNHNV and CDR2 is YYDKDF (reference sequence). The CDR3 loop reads CATSRGGLFEQYF. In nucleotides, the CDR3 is TGTGCCACCAGCAGAGGGGGCCTCTTTGAGCAGTACTTC.

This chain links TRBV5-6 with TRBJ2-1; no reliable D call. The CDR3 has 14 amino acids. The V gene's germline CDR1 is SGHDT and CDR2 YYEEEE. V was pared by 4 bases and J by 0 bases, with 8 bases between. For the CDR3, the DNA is TGTGCCAGCAGCCGACAACTCTCCTACAATGAGCAGTTCTTC. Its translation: CASSRQLSYNEQFF.

CDR3 sequence reads: CASSLEYGTDTQYF. The CDR3 DNA is TGTGCCAGCAGCTTGGAATACGGCACAGATACGCAGTATTTT. The chain is built from TRBV5-5 and TRBJ2-3, with D unresolved. V lost 0 bases to trimming and J lost 1 base, with 6 bases between them. Germline-derived CDR1 and CDR2 are SGHKS and YYEKEE (reference sequence). The CDR3 totals 14 residues.